These 22 T cell receptor beta chains were all obtained from the same sample, sequenced in a study of T cell responses to AZD1222 COVID-19 vaccine. Using immunoSEQ multiplex PCR, the repertoire was profiled, and TCRdb retains in-frame clones only, with some absent. The sample has 150,000 to 200,000 clones, roughly 90% seen once. The sequencing here drew on peripheral blood, taken on day 0 of AZD1222 vaccination. These receptors were taken from an adult in good health.

V is TRBV30 and J is TRBJ2-1; D is perhaps TRBD2 (5 bases). Trimming cost V 4 bases and J 0 bases, with 13 bases left between them. Germline values: CDR1 GTSNPN, CDR2 SVGIG (reference sequence). The CDR3 loop spans 15 amino acids. CDR3 in amino acids: CAWTGLGSSYNEQFF. In DNA, the CDR3 is TGTGCCTGGACCGGACTGGGAAGCTCCTACAATGAGCAGTTCTTC.

The chain carries TRBV5-4 and TRBJ1-6; 8 bases line up with TRBD1. Trimming at V came to 3 bases and at J to 7 bases, leaving 3 bases not matched to a gene. CDR3 size: 14 residues. Germline lookup yields CDR1 SGHNT and CDR2 YYREEE (reference sequence). The CDR3 loop is CASSWGQDNSPLHF. DNA for the CDR3: TGTGCCAGCAGCTGGGGACAGGACAATTCACCCCTCCACTTT.

This chain uses TRBV9 with TRBJ2-5, with 8 bases fitting TRBD2. The V segment lost 0 bases and the J segment 4 bases; nucleotides outside the gene matches: 11. This CDR3 region has 17 residues. CDR1 SGDLS and CDR2 YYNGEE come from the germline V gene. CDR3 sequence: CASSVDPGGLVRETQYF. CDR3 nucleotides: TGTGCCAGCAGCGTAGATCCGGGGGGGCTAGTAAGAGAGACCCAGTACTTC.

The V and J genes are TRBV30 and TRBJ2-1; TRBD2 might be the D (5 bases). The germline V and J ends were trimmed by 2 bases and 6 bases, with 8 bases remaining between them. This CDR3 has 12 amino acids. Germline CDR1 and CDR2: GTSNPN and SVGIG (reference sequence). The CDR3 loop is CAWSKTSNEQFF. In nucleotides, the CDR3 is TGTGCCTGGAGTAAAACTAGCAATGAGCAGTTCTTC. The entire variable domain, with the rest obtained from reference TRBV30 and TRBJ2-1, is as follows: SQTIHQWPATLVQPVGSPLSLECTVEGTSNPNLYWYRQAAGRGLQLLFYSVGIGQISSEVPQNLSASRPQDRQFILSSKKLLLSDSGFYLCAWSKTSNEQFFGPGTRLTVL.

This chain links TRBV12-3 or TRBV12-4 with TRBJ1-4; D uncertain. The V end lost 2 bases, the J end lost 7 bases, and 8 bases lay between the germline ends. This CDR3 has 13 amino acids. CDR3 nucleotide sequence: TGTGCCAGCAGTTTAAAGGCAGGTGAAAAACTGTTTTTT. Protein: CASSLKAGEKLFF.

The chain couples TRBV4-2 to TRBJ2-3; a weak D match, TRBD2 (6 bases). The CDR3 sequence is 14 residues long. From germline, CDR1 is LGHNA and CDR2 YNFKEQ. Trimming removed 4 bases at V and 0 bases at J, with 8 bases between. CDR3 sequence (DNA): TGTGCCAGCAGCCCGGGGGTTAGCACAGATACGCAGTATTTT. This encodes CASSPGVSTDTQYF.

The gene calls are TRBV6-2 or TRBV6-3 and TRBJ1-1; 9 bases map to TRBD1. This CDR3 contains 14 residues. Germline CDR1 MNHEY, CDR2 SVGEGT. V shed 5 bases and J 5 bases; nucleotides not matched to a gene: 6. CDR3 bases: TGTGCCAGCAGTCCCGGGACAGGGTGGACTGAAGCTTTCTTT. Translating gives CASSPGTGWTEAFF.

The rearrangement joins TRBV28 to TRBJ1-2, with unresolved D. Germline assignment: CDR1 MDHEN and CDR2 SYDVKM. V lost 3 bases and J 6 bases, leaving 17 bases between the germline ends. The CDR3 is 15 residues long. DNA of the CDR3: TGTGCCAGCAGTTTTTTGGTCAGGCTATGGGATGGCTACACCTTC. Translating gives CASSFLVRLWDGYTF.

The chain recombines TRBV12-5 with TRBJ2-2, with D maybe TRBD1 (6 bases). The CDR3 runs 14 residues. Trimming removed 6 bases from V and 1 base from J, with 9 bases in between. The germline V gene encodes CDR1 LGHNT and CDR2 FRNRAP. The CDR3 sequence is CASGKDRNTGELFF. CDR3 DNA: TGTGCTAGTGGCAAGGACAGGAACACCGGGGAGCTGTTTTTT.

This chain connects TRBV12-3 or TRBV12-4 to TRBJ1-5; D perhaps matches TRBD1 (5 bases). V lost 5 bases and J 2 bases, leaving 7 bases between the germline ends. This CDR3 is built from 13 residues. DNA of the CDR3: TGTGCCAGCAGTCCCAGGGGCAATCAGCCCCAGCATTTT. Residues: CASSPRGNQPQHF.

The chain recombines TRBV9 with TRBJ2-1; TRBD2 matches at 7 bases. The trim removed 0 bases at V and 5 bases at J, leaving 17 bases unmatched. The V gene's germline CDR1 is SGDLS and CDR2 YYNGEE. CDR3 length: 19 amino acids. The CDR3 sequence: CASSVEVAGPIRGHNEQFF. CDR3 nucleotide sequence: TGTGCCAGCAGCGTAGAGGTAGCGGGCCCCATTAGAGGGCACAATGAGCAGTTCTTC.

This chain joins TRBV30 and TRBJ2-6, with 7 bases that match TRBD1. This CDR3 has 14 residues. The V and J ends lost 4 bases and 2 bases, in that order; junction bases with no gene match: 2. The germline gives CDR1 GTSNPN, CDR2 SVGIG (reference sequence). CDR3 region: CAWTTGAGANVLTF. CDR3 DNA sequence: TGTGCCTGGACAACAGGGGCTGGGGCCAACGTCCTGACTTTC.

The chain employs TRBV23-1 and TRBJ2-5; D gene unclear. TRBV23-1 is given ORF status, its function remaining uncertain. CDR3 length: 12 amino acids. The germline V and J ends were trimmed by 3 bases and 4 bases, with 6 bases remaining between them. CDR3 residues: CASSQSAETQYF. The CDR3 bases are TGCGCCAGCAGTCAGTCCGCAGAGACCCAGTACTTC.

This clone was counted only a few times. This chain joins TRBV7-9 and TRBJ2-1; D might be TRBD2 (5 bases). V lost 2 bases and J lost 7, with 15 bases in between. Germline V CDR1 and CDR2: SEHNR, FQNEAQ (reference sequence). The CDR3 has 15 residues. The CDR3 DNA reads as TGTGCCAGCAGCTTAATTGCGGGCCCCGGGAATGAGCAGTTCTTC. It encodes CASSLIAGPGNEQFF.

The rearrangement joins TRBV7-2 to TRBJ2-1, with 7 bases fitting TRBD2. Germline values: CDR1 SGHTA, CDR2 FQGNSA. The junction had 3 bases not matched to a gene; V was cut back by 1 base and J by 3 bases. There are 15 residues in the CDR3. This chain's CDR3 is CASSLDWTSYNEQFF. CDR3 DNA sequence: TGTGCCAGCAGCTTAGATTGGACTAGCTACAATGAGCAGTTCTTC.

The chain uses TRBV7-2 and TRBJ1-4; D gene uncertain. This CDR3 is 13 amino acids long. Trimming cost V 0 bases and J 10 bases, with 9 bases left between them. Looked up from germline, CDR1 is SGHTA and CDR2 is FQGNSA. For the CDR3, the DNA is TGTGCCAGCAGCTTAGCGAATGTGGGAAAACTGTTTTTT. As protein: CASSLANVGKLFF.

The chain combines TRBV7-2 with TRBJ1-2; D might be TRBD1 (6 bases). The CDR3 sequence is 14 residues long. The germline gives CDR1 SGHTA, CDR2 FQGNSA. The V gene lost 1 base and the J gene lost 4 bases, with 10 bases spanning the gap. This CDR3 reads CASSLVGGGYGYTF. Here the CDR3 DNA reads TGTGCCAGCAGCTTAGTCGGGGGCGGCTATGGCTACACCTTC.

This clone was picked up a small number of times. The V call is TRBV6-5, the J call TRBJ2-5; TRBD2 matches at 8 bases. This CDR3 is built from 15 residues. J was trimmed by 5 bases and V by 2 bases; bases with no gene match: 7. Germline V gene lookup returns CDR1 MNHEY and CDR2 SVGAGI. In DNA, the CDR3 is TGTGCCAGCAGTTACGCTCGGGAGGGCTGGGAGACCCAGTACTTC. It is translated as CASSYAREGWETQYF.

This chain uses TRBV7-2 with TRBJ2-5, with 7 bases matching TRBD1. CDR3 size: 13 residues. V was pared by 5 bases and J by 5 bases, with 5 bases of the junction left unmatched. Germline values: CDR1 SGHTA, CDR2 FQGNSA. CDR3 loop: CASSRQGEETQYF. CDR3 coding DNA: TGTGCCAGCAGCCGACAGGGCGAGGAGACCCAGTACTTC.

The J gene is TRBJ2-7, the V gene TRBV6-5; tentative D call: TRBD2 (5 bases). In germline, CDR1 is MNHEY, CDR2 SVGAGI. Between the trimmed V and J ends, which lost 0 bases and 4 bases, there was a span of 7 bases. CDR3 length: 13 amino acids. CDR3 bases: TGTGCCAGCAGTTACTCGGCGGGTTACGAGCAGTACTTC. The encoded protein is CASSYSAGYEQYF.

V and J are TRBV5-5 and TRBJ1-2, with 9 bases identical to TRBD1. CDR1 is SGHKS, CDR2 YYEKEE, per germline (reference sequence). Trimming removed 4 bases from V and 2 bases from J; junction bases left unmatched: 6. There are 15 residues in the CDR3. This CDR3 is CASSIRDRENYGYTF. The CDR3 bases are TGTGCCAGCAGCATCCGGGACAGGGAGAACTATGGCTACACCTTC.

The chain has TRBV10-3 and TRBJ1-1; tentatively, D is TRBD1 (6 bases). Germline V gives CDR1 ENHRY, CDR2 SYGVKD. Trimming cost V 3 bases and J 9 bases, with 20 bases left between them. This CDR3 has 15 amino acids. DNA for the CDR3: TGTGCCATCAGTGACCAAACCACCGTTACAGGGAAAGCTTTCTTT. Protein sequence: CAISDQTTVTGKAFF.